These T cell receptor beta chains were read from a single sample in a study of glioma-infiltrating T cells after dendritic cell vaccination. Data came from immunoSEQ multiplex PCR; TCRdb stores just in-frame clones and leaves some out. The sample shows roughly 70,000 clones, more than 65% of them seen only once. Sample: blood, taken before dendritic cell vaccination. The receptors come from a human donor with glioblastoma. CDR3s include the opening cysteine and the closing phenylalanine or tryptophan. Each record gives: clone size, CDR3 length, D gene, J gene, V gene, CDR3 protein, CDR3 DNA. D genes are given only for firm matches. The size of a clone is reported for some rows only, either as once, few or many, or as a class for expanded clones.

>.|13|.|TRBJ2-7|TRBV4-1
CASSQVPLDEQYF
TGCGCCAGCAGCCAAGTCCCCCTTGACGAGCAGTACTTC
>.|14|TRBD1|TRBJ2-5|TRBV6-5
CASSANRGQATQYF
TGTGCCAGCAGTGCGAACAGGGGGCAAGCGACCCAGTACTTC
>once|13|TRBD1|TRBJ2-4|TRBV5-5
CASGTGGAGIQYF
TGTGCCAGCGGGACAGGGGGCGCGGGCATTCAGTACTTC
>.|18|TRBD2|TRBJ2-2|TRBV5-1
CASSLWLAGVGYTGELFF
TGCGCCAGCAGCTTGTGGCTAGCGGGAGTAGGTTACACCGGGGAGCTGTTTTTT
>.|13|TRBD1|TRBJ2-7|TRBV25-1
CASRGQNSYEQYF
TGTGCCAGCAGGGGACAGAACTCCTACGAGCAGTACTTC
>.|17|TRBD1|TRBJ2-7|TRBV27
CASSSGTGGVMAYEQYF
TGTGCCAGCAGCTCCGGGACAGGGGGCGTGATGGCCTACGAGCAGTACTTC
>.|15|TRBD1|TRBJ2-2|TRBV11-2
CASSPDRVKTGELFF
TGTGCCAGCAGCCCGGACAGGGTAAAAACCGGGGAGCTGTTTTTT
>.|13|TRBD1|TRBJ1-2|TRBV27
CASSLTGGGGYTF
TGTGCCAGCAGCCTGACAGGGGGGGGTGGCTACACCTTC
>.|15|.|TRBJ2-5|TRBV7-9
CASSLRGYPSETQYF
TGTGCCAGCAGCTTAAGAGGCTACCCTTCGGAGACCCAGTACTTC
>.|24|.|TRBJ2-3|TRBV21-1
CASSRGGLQGGLAGEEDSTDTQYF
TGTGCCAGCAGCAGGGGGGGGCTCCAGGGGGGACTAGCGGGAGAGGAGGATAGCACAGATACGCAGTATTTT
>.|17|TRBD2|TRBJ2-3|TRBV5-6
CASSTPPGLANTDTQYF
TGTGCCAGCAGTACGCCTCCGGGACTAGCGAACACAGATACGCAGTATTTT
>few|11|.|TRBJ1-1|TRBV25-1
CASREDSEAFF
TGTGCCAGCAGGGAGGATTCTGAAGCTTTCTTT
>.|12|.|TRBJ1-5|TRBV19
CASSSSRQPQHF
TGTGCCAGTAGTTCCTCTCGGCAGCCCCAGCATTTT
>once|15|.|TRBJ2-1|TRBV6-1
CASSVSAGSYNEQFF
TGTGCCAGCAGTGTTAGCGCGGGCTCCTACAATGAGCAGTTCTTC
>once|15|.|TRBJ1-1|TRBV5-1
CASSLVRGKDTEAFF
TGCGCCAGCAGCTTGGTTAGAGGGAAGGACACTGAAGCTTTCTTT
>.|13|.|TRBJ2-3|TRBV5-1
CASSSEGGDTQYF
TGCGCCAGCAGCTCAGAGGGTGGCGATACGCAGTATTTT
>.|13|TRBD1|TRBJ2-3|TRBV29-1
CSVGTGSADTQYF
TGCAGCGTTGGGACAGGGAGTGCAGATACGCAGTATTTT
>.|15|TRBD1|TRBJ1-2|TRBV28
CASSLYDRGAYGYTF
TGTGCCAGCAGTTTATACGACAGGGGGGCCTATGGCTACACCTTC
>few|16|TRBD1|TRBJ1-4|TRBV5-6
CASSRALRDREEKLFF
TGTGCCAGCAGCCGGGCCCTACGGGACAGGGAGGAAAAACTGTTTTTT
>.|14|.|TRBJ1-5|TRBV6-1
CAIRENLSNQPQHF
TGTGCCATCCGGGAGAATCTTAGCAATCAGCCCCAGCATTTT
>.|15|TRBD2|TRBJ2-7|TRBV5-4
CASSFDSGGAAEQYF
TGTGCCAGCAGCTTTGATTCCGGGGGGGCTGCCGAGCAGTACTTC
>.|16|TRBD1|TRBJ2-1|TRBV7-9
CASSLVAGGRRNEQFF
TGTGCCAGCAGCTTAGTGGCAGGGGGAAGAAGGAATGAGCAGTTCTTC
>.|14|TRBD1|TRBJ1-1|TRBV19
CASKEGQGFGEAFF
TGTGCCAGTAAGGAGGGACAGGGTTTCGGGGAAGCTTTCTTT